This TCR beta chain came from a study of cytomegalovirus exposure and HLA in healthy donors. Background on the study: About 85 million unique TCRs from HLA-typed donors were held in an early release of data.

General study results and limits: A later analysis appeared to link common viral pathogens to several of the most significant clusters. The CMV antigen specificity of a few CMV-associated chains was confirmed through in vitro analysis.

The PCR employed 60 Vbeta primers together with 13 Jbeta primers. In the original analysis: A later analysis counted 65 million to 80 million unique TCR beta chains, around 10 million shared. Assay: immunoSEQ multiplex PCR; the TCRdb copy retains only in-frame clones and omits some. Clonal size and the V and J genes are those of that table, whereas D and trimming came from the DNA. The repertoire holds about 120,000 clones, with 60% to 80% as singletons. Note on this clone: Its antigen is undetermined.

The germline V and J ends were trimmed by 0 bases and 10 bases, with 14 bases remaining between them. Germline CDR1 reads SGHDT; CDR2 reads YYEEEE. CDR3 size: 15 residues. The clonotype comes from a man in his fifties or sixties in good health and CMV-seropositive. Sequencing was carried out using PBMCs. The chain uses TRBV5-6 and TRBJ1-6, with D tentatively TRBD1 (5 bases). In DNA, the CDR3 is TGTGCCAGCAGCTTGGTAGGTAGGGGAAACTCACCCCTCCACTTT. This gives the protein CASSLVGRGNSPLHF. The whole variable domain, remainder taken from reference TRBV5-6 and TRBJ1-6, is DAGVTQSPTHLIKTRGQQVTLRCSPKSGHDTVSWYQQALGQGPQFIFQYYEEEERQRGNFPDRFSGHQFPNYSSELNVNALLLGDSALYLCASSLVGRGNSPLHFGNGTRLTVT.